A single sample is the source of the 5 T cell receptor beta chains below, sequenced in a study of response to subunit inactivated influenza vaccine. One entry per CDR3 protein, called by TCRdb with MiXCR from the RT-PCR reads. The sample gives about 190,000 distinct CDR3 sequences, over 13% of which show up once; about a quarter is in the top ten. The material was CD8+ T cells sorted from PBMCs, obtained less than 6 days after vaccination. All receptors come from a man in his fifties who received an inactivated influenza vaccine.

The CDR3 nucleotides are TGTGCCAGCAGTGAATTGTTCTCTGGAAACACCATATATTTT. It is translated as CASSELFSGNTIYF. The gene calls are TRBV2 and TRBJ1-3; D is unresolved. CDR3 length: 14 amino acids. In germline, CDR1 is SNHLY, CDR2 FYNNEI. The V gene lost 2 bases and the J gene lost 0 bases, with 5 bases spanning the gap.

This clonotype appeared a few times. J is TRBJ2-7 and V is TRBV5-1; 11 nucleotides line up with TRBD1. The germline V gene has CDR1 SGHRS and CDR2 YFSETQ. V shed 4 bases, J shed 5 bases, and the junction held 5 bases outside the gene matches. This CDR3 is 14 amino acids long. CDR3 DNA sequence: TGCGCCAGCAGCGCGGGACAGGGGGTCGACGAGCAGTACTTC. Its protein product is CASSAGQGVDEQYF.

Comment on this clonotype: A much bigger clone sits one base away, suggesting this may be a read error. The chain joins TRBV20-1 to TRBJ2-5, with 9 bases identical to TRBD2. The germline gives CDR1 DFQATT, CDR2 SNEGSKA (reference sequence). The CDR3 is 17 amino acids. CDR3: CCARDLRSGGSQETQYF. CDR3 sequence (DNA): TGCTGTGCTAGAGATCTTAGGAGCGGGGGGTCCCAAGAGACCCAGTACTTC.

Ten or more counts support this clonotype. The J gene is TRBJ2-3, the V gene TRBV7-6, with 7 positions matching TRBD2. Germline V gene data show CDR1 as SGHVS and CDR2 as FNYEAQ. The trim removed 1 base at V and 0 bases at J, leaving 4 bases unmatched. The CDR3 has 16 amino acids. CDR3: CASSLGLAESTDTQYF. The CDR3 nucleotides read TGTGCCAGCAGCTTAGGCCTAGCGGAGAGCACAGATACGCAGTATTTT.

The CDR3 nucleotides read TGCGCCAGCAGCCCCTGGGACAGGGGTGCCTACGAGCAGTACTTC. Protein product: CASSPWDRGAYEQYF. The J gene is TRBJ2-7, the V gene TRBV5-1; 10 nucleotides match TRBD1. CDR1 is SGHRS and CDR2 is YFSETQ in the germline V gene. The ends lost 4 bases at V and 2 bases at J; junction bases unmatched: 6. The CDR3 runs to 15 residues.